These 28 T cell receptor beta chains were all obtained from the same sample, sequenced in a study of blood T cell repertoires in COVID-19. This table comes from immunoSEQ multiplex PCR, and its TCRdb copy is limited to in-frame clones, with some not included. The data contain under 20,000 clones, roughly 80% of them singletons. The sequencing input was peripheral blood. The receptor source for this set is a man older than 75 with acute or convalescent COVID-19.

The chain uses TRBV5-4 and TRBJ2-2, with 11 nucleotides matching TRBD2. Germline V gene data show CDR1 as SGHNT and CDR2 as YYREEE (reference sequence). V lost 5 bases to trimming and J lost 5 bases; unmatched junction nucleotides: 5. The CDR3 loop spans 15 amino acids. CDR3 bases: TGTGCCAGCAGTTCCCGACTAGCGGGGACCGGGGAGCTGTTTTTT. Amino acid sequence: CASSSRLAGTGELFF.

There are a few counts of this clone. V is TRBV29-1 and J is TRBJ2-3; 9 bases match TRBD2. The germline gives CDR1 SQVTM, CDR2 ANQGSEA. V dropped 2 bases and J dropped 2; count of bases not matched to a gene: 5. The CDR3 extends over 15 amino acids. The CDR3 region has the DNA TGCAGCGTTGAATCTAGCGGGGAATACACAGATACGCAGTATTTT. It specifies CSVESSGEYTDTQYF.

The chain is built from TRBV11-3 and TRBJ1-2; D might be TRBD1 (6 bases). Germline CDR1 and CDR2: SGHNT and YENEEA. This CDR3 has 13 amino acids. Trimming took off 3 bases at V and 6 bases at J, with 11 bases between the two ends. CDR3 nucleotide sequence: TGTGCCAGCAGCTTTGCCAGGGGCGATGGCTACACCTTC. Translated, it gives CASSFARGDGYTF.

The genes are TRBV7-2 and TRBJ1-3; the match to TRBD1 covers 8 bases. The CDR3 has 18 amino acids. CDR1 and CDR2 from the germline V gene are SGHTA and FQGNSA. J lost 1 base, V lost 1 base, and 9 bases had no gene match. CDR3 loop: CASSLVLTGGASGNTIYF. In DNA, the CDR3 is TGTGCCAGCAGCTTAGTCTTAACAGGGGGGGCGTCTGGAAACACCATATATTTT. Drawing the rest from reference TRBV7-2 and TRBJ1-3, the complete variable domain is GAGVSQSPSNKVTEKGKDVELRCDPISGHTALYWYRQSLGQGLEFLIYFQGNSAPDKSGLPSDRFSAERTGGSVSTLTIQRTQQEDSAVYLCASSLVLTGGASGNTIYFGEGSWLTVV.

The chain employs TRBV6-2 or TRBV6-3 and TRBJ2-7, with 11 bases aligning to TRBD1. Germline V gene data show CDR1 as MNHEY and CDR2 as SVGEGT. This CDR3 region has 15 residues. V shed 6 bases, J shed 2 bases, and the junction held 6 bases outside the gene matches. CDR3 region: CASSWTGGATYEQYF. CDR3 bases: TGTGCCAGCAGCTGGACAGGGGGCGCCACCTACGAGCAGTACTTC.

A single count supports this clone. This rearrangement joins TRBV18 to TRBJ1-5; 7 bases are shared with TRBD1. Germline loops: CDR1 KGHSH, CDR2 LQKENI. The CDR3 is 18 residues long. Trimming took 0 bases from V and 2 from J; bases not matched to a gene: 10. The CDR3 region is CASSPPGIEGAGNQPQHF. CDR3 bases: TGTGCCAGCTCACCACCGGGTATTGAGGGGGCTGGCAATCAGCCCCAGCATTTT.

The chain joins TRBV19 to TRBJ1-3; 8 bases fit TRBD1. Germline V lookup: CDR1 LNHDA, CDR2 SQIVND (reference sequence). V was pared by 7 bases and J by 0 bases, with 2 bases of the junction left unmatched. The CDR3 is 14 residues long. The DNA of the CDR3 is TGTGCCAGTACACAGGGGGGCTCTGGAAACACCATATATTTT. Translated: CASTQGGSGNTIYF.

The chain joins TRBV29-1 to TRBJ2-5; D is unclear. Germline V gene sequence: CDR1 SQVTM, CDR2 ANQGSEA. V lost 2 bases and J lost 0, with 10 bases in between. CDR3 length: 14 amino acids. The CDR3 DNA reads as TGCAGCGTTGAACTTGTACGGTACCAAGAGACCCAGTACTTC. Its translation: CSVELVRYQETQYF.

The chain combines TRBV6-2 or TRBV6-3 with TRBJ2-7; unclear D gene. V dropped 2 bases and J dropped 0 bases, with 5 bases sitting between them. The CDR3 consists of 13 residues. Per the germline V gene, CDR1 is MNHEY and CDR2 is SVGEGT. The CDR3 bases are TGTGCCAGCAGTTACCGGAGCTCCTACGAGCAGTACTTC. Protein: CASSYRSSYEQYF.

The chain carries TRBV6-1 and TRBJ1-1; D perhaps matches TRBD1 (5 bases). Germline lookup yields CDR1 MNHNS and CDR2 SASEGT. Trimming took 1 base from V and 6 from J, leaving 18 bases between them. The CDR3 is made up of 16 amino acids. The CDR3 sequence is CASSEGAQGGFAEAFF. CDR3 DNA: TGTGCCAGCAGTGAAGGAGCCCAGGGAGGATTCGCTGAAGCTTTCTTT.

A few counts support this clone. The chain uses TRBV3-1 (or the pseudogene TRBV3-2) and TRBJ1-4; TRBD1 aligns across 9 bases. With 0 bases clipped from V and 8 bases from J, the junction kept 10 bases outside the gene matches. In germline, CDR1 is LGHDT, CDR2 YNNKEL (reference sequence). The CDR3 is made up of 17 amino acids. The CDR3 loop reads CASSQDVLATGGEKLFF. CDR3 nucleotide sequence: TGTGCCAGCAGCCAAGATGTATTGGCGACAGGGGGGGAAAAACTGTTTTTT.

The rearrangement joins TRBV18 to TRBJ1-4, with 9 bases identical to TRBD1. V was pared by 3 bases and J by 0 bases, with 8 bases of the junction left unmatched. This CDR3 region has 18 residues. CDR1 is KGHSH and CDR2 is LQKENI in the germline V gene. The CDR3 region is CASSPSGTGSTTNEKLFF. CDR3 coding DNA: TGTGCCAGCTCACCGTCCGGGACAGGGTCTACAACTAATGAAAAACTGTTTTTT.

The chain has TRBV12-3 or TRBV12-4 and TRBJ1-3, with D perhaps matching TRBD1 (6 bases). This CDR3 comprises 12 residues. The ends were cut back, 8 bases at V and 2 bases at J, with 7 bases in the middle. The CDR3 protein is CASEGAGNTIYF. The CDR3 DNA sequence: TGTGCCAGCGAGGGGGCTGGAAACACCATATATTTT.

The gene calls are TRBV7-3 and TRBJ1-4; D is unclear. V shed 0 bases and J shed 3 bases, with 8 bases lying between them. The CDR3 loop spans 15 amino acids. Germline loops: CDR1 SGHTA, CDR2 FQGTGA. This CDR3 is CASSLTGTANEKLFF. CDR3 sequence (DNA): TGTGCCAGCAGCTTAACGGGTACAGCTAATGAAAAACTGTTTTTT.

This chain connects TRBV6-5 to TRBJ1-5; maybe TRBD1 (6 bases). This CDR3 is 14 amino acids long. Germline V gene lookup returns CDR1 MNHEY and CDR2 SVGAGI. Trimming took 6 bases from V and 1 from J, leaving 10 bases between them. For the CDR3, the DNA is TGTGCCAGCAGCTCACAGGGAAGCAATCAGCCCCAGCATTTT. This codes for CASSSQGSNQPQHF.

This sequence joins TRBV9 and TRBJ1-3; D is possibly TRBD1 (5 bases). V lost 0 bases to trimming and J lost 0 bases, with 7 bases between them. CDR3 length equals 15 residues. Germline V gene lookup returns CDR1 SGDLS and CDR2 YYNGEE. CDR3 residues: CASSVGGDSGNTIYF. As DNA, the CDR3 is TGTGCCAGCAGCGTAGGGGGGGACTCTGGAAACACCATATATTTT.

J is TRBJ1-3 and V is TRBV23-1, with no clear D. TRBV23-1 is recorded as an ORF, its role being uncertain. The CDR3 loop spans 14 amino acids. V gave up 0 bases and J gave up 8 bases, with 11 bases separating them. In DNA form, the CDR3 reads TGCGCCAGCAGTCAATCGAGAGGGTTAGACACCATATATTTT. Translated, it gives CASSQSRGLDTIYF.

The V and J genes are TRBV27 and TRBJ1-1; 10 bases agree with TRBD1. There are 14 residues in the CDR3. V dropped 6 bases and J dropped 0; count of bases not matched to a gene: 1. Germline V lookup: CDR1 MNHEY, CDR2 SMNVEV (reference sequence). CDR3 amino acids: CASRGQGMNTEAFF. CDR3 DNA sequence: TGTGCCAGCAGGGGACAGGGGATGAACACTGAAGCTTTCTTT.

The chain recombines TRBV6-2 or TRBV6-3 with TRBJ1-5; tentatively, D is TRBD1 (6 bases). V lost 4 bases, J lost 6 bases, and 10 bases lay in between. This CDR3 has 13 amino acids. The germline CDR1 and CDR2 sequences are MNHEY and SVGEGT. The CDR3 DNA reads TGTGCCAGCAGTTGGGGAGGGGGTCAGCCCCAGCATTTT. It codes for CASSWGGGQPQHF.

This clone has just a few counts. The gene calls are TRBV2 and TRBJ1-5; TRBD1 matches at 7 bases. CDR3 size: 13 residues. The ends lost 8 bases at V and 7 bases at J; junction bases unmatched: 8. CDR1 is SNHLY and CDR2 is FYNNEI in the germline V gene. The CDR3 coding sequence is TGTGCCAGCCATAAAGGGGGCACCCAGCCCCAGCATTTT. Amino acids: CASHKGGTQPQHF.

The chain links TRBV19 to TRBJ1-3; possibly TRBD1 for D (6 bases). Germline CDR1 LNHDA, CDR2 SQIVND (reference sequence). Trimming stripped 7 bases from V and 3 bases from J, with 25 bases between. The CDR3 is 18 residues long. This CDR3 is CASTKTIQGTRSGNTIYF. CDR3 nucleotides: TGTGCCAGTACCAAGACAATACAGGGTACAAGGAGTGGAAACACCATATATTTT.

This clone was counted only a few times. The chain has TRBV19 and TRBJ1-2; D unresolved. Between the trimmed V and J ends, which lost 0 bases and 2 bases, there was a span of 13 bases. The CDR3 sequence is 16 residues long. From germline, CDR1 is LNHDA and CDR2 SQIVND (reference sequence). The CDR3 nucleotides are TGTGCCAGTAGTATAGATTCTTGGCGGAGAAACTATGGCTACACCTTC. Translation gives CASSIDSWRRNYGYTF.

The chain employs TRBV9 and TRBJ1-5; a possible D gene is TRBD1 (6 bases). CDR3 length equals 15 residues. Germline V gene sequence: CDR1 SGDLS, CDR2 YYNGEE. Deletions cut 3 bases from V and 0 bases from J, with 10 bases between. This CDR3 is CASSAGDYSNQPQHF. The CDR3 DNA reads TGTGCCAGCAGCGCAGGGGACTATAGCAATCAGCCCCAGCATTTT. The full variable domain, with the rest looked up from reference TRBV9 and TRBJ1-5, is DSGVTQTPKHLITATGQRVTLRCSPRSGDLSVYWYQQSLDQGLQFLIQYYNGEERAKGNILERFSAQQFPDLHSELNLSSLELGDSALYFCASSAGDYSNQPQHFGDGTRLSIL.

The table lists this clone with a few counts. The chain has TRBV5-4 and TRBJ1-4, with TRBD1 matching 9 bases. Germline-derived CDR1 and CDR2 are SGHNT and YYREEE (reference sequence). V was pared by 4 bases and J by 5 bases, with 3 bases of the junction left unmatched. The CDR3 is 14 amino acids. CDR3 residues: CASSADRGNEKLFF. The CDR3, as DNA: TGTGCCAGCAGCGCAGACAGGGGGAATGAAAAACTGTTTTTT. Together with reference TRBV5-4 and TRBJ1-4, the CDR3 gives the full variable domain: ETGVTQSPTHLIKTRGQQVTLRCSSQSGHNTVSWYQQALGQGPQFIFQYYREEENGRGNFPPRFSGLQFPNYSSELNVNALELDDSALYLCASSADRGNEKLFFGSGTQLSVL.

The chain recombines TRBV6-6 with TRBJ2-3, with 8 positions matching TRBD1. The J segment lost 6 bases and the V segment lost 7 bases, leaving 9 bases of the junction unmatched. Germline V gene data show CDR1 as MNHNY and CDR2 as SVGAGI (reference sequence). The CDR3 has 14 residues. Here the CDR3 reads CASTRTGRSDTQYF. CDR3 in DNA: TGTGCCAGCACTCGGACAGGGAGATCGGATACGCAGTATTTT.

The chain employs TRBV7-9 and TRBJ2-1; 9 bases are shared with TRBD1. CDR3 length: 15 amino acids. V lost 3 bases to trimming and J lost 6 bases; unmatched junction nucleotides: 6. CDR1 is SEHNR, CDR2 FQNEAQ, per germline (reference sequence). The CDR3 DNA follows: TGTGCCAGCAGCTTGGGACAGGGAACCTTCAATGAGCAGTTCTTC. Translation: CASSLGQGTFNEQFF.

The chain links TRBV7-9 to TRBJ2-7; weak D call: TRBD1 (5 bases). Germline V gene data show CDR1 as SEHNR and CDR2 as FQNEAQ (reference sequence). The CDR3 runs 13 residues. V was trimmed by 5 bases and J by 6 bases, leaving 14 bases between them. The CDR3 nucleotides read TGTGCCAGCAGCCCGAAGGTAGGGGTCGAGCAGTACTTC. This codes for CASSPKVGVEQYF.

This clone occurred a few times. This chain uses TRBV6-6 with TRBJ2-2; 9 bases align to TRBD2. The CDR3 has 18 amino acids. Germline V gene data show CDR1 as MNHNY and CDR2 as SVGAGI (reference sequence). V trimming: 5 bases; J trimming: 6 bases; junction bases outside the gene matches: 16. This CDR3 is CASSPRGAGGLLAGELFF. CDR3 nucleotides: TGTGCCAGCAGTCCCCGTGGGGCGGGGGGGCTATTAGCCGGGGAGCTGTTTTTT.